This entry describes one TCR beta chain. This sample was included in a study of T cell changes during pregnancy in multiple sclerosis. This CDR3 has 16 residues. CDR1 is MNHEY, CDR2 SVGAGI, per germline. The ends lost 0 bases at V and 5 bases at J; junction bases unmatched: 4. Method: immunoSEQ multiplex PCR; TCRdb's copy keeps in-frame clones and lacks some. The sample yields tens of thousands of clones, about 89% seen once. The V gene is TRBV6-5, the J gene TRBJ2-2; 9 bases are shared with TRBD2. The sequencing here drew on peripheral blood, taken in the second trimester of pregnancy. The TCR originated in a female donor with multiple sclerosis, enrolled in a pregnancy study. In nucleotides, the CDR3 is TGTGCCAGCAGTTACTCTAGCGGGGGTGGGACCGGGGAGCTGTTTTTT. Protein product: CASSYSSGGGTGELFF.